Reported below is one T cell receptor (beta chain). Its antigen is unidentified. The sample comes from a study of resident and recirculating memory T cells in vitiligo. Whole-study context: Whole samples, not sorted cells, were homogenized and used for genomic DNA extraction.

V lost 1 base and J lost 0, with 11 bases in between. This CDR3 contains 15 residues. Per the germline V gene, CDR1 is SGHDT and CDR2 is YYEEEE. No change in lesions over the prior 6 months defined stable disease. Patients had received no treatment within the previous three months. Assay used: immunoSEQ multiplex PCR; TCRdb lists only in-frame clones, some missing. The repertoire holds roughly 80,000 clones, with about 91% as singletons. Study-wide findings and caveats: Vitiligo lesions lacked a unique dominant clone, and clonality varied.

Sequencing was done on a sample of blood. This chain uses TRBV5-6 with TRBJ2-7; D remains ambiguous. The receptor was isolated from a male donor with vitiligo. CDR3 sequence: CASSLFTESSYEQYF. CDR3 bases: TGTGCCAGCAGCTTGTTCACAGAGAGCTCCTACGAGCAGTACTTC.